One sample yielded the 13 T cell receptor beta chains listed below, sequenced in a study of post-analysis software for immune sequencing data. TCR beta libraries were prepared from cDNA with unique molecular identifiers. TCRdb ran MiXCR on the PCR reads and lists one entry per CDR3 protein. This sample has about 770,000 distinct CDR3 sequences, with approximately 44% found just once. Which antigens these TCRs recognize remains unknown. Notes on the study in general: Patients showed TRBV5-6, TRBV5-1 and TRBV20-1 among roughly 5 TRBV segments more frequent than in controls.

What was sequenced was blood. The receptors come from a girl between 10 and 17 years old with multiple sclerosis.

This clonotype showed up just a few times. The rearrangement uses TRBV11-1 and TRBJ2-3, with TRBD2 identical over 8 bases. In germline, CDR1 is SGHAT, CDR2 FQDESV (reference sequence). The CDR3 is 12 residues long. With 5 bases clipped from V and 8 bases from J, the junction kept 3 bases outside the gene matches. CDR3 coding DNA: TGTGCCAGCAGCCCGGGGGGGGGTACGCAGTATTTT. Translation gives CASSPGGGTQYF.

The CDR3 bases are TGTGCCAGCAGTTTAAGACTAATCAGCACAGATACGCAGTATTTT. Amino acids: CASSLRLISTDTQYF. The chain recombines TRBV12-3 or TRBV12-4 with TRBJ2-3; D may be TRBD2 (5 bases). V gave up 2 bases and J gave up 0 bases, with 9 bases separating them. The CDR3 loop spans 15 amino acids.

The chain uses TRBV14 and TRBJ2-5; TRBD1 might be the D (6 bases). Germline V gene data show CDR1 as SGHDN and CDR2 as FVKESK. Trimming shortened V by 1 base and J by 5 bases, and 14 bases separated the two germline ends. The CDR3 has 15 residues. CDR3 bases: TGTGCCAGCAGCCAAGGAGATAGTAGGGGGGAGACCCAGTACTTC. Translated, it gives CASSQGDSRGETQYF. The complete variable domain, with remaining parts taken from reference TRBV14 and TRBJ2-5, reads EAGVTQFPSHSVIEKGQTVTLRCDPISGHDNLYWYRRVMGKEIKFLLHFVKESKQDESGMPNNRFLAERTGGTYSTLKVQPAELEDSGVYFCASSQGDSRGETQYFGPGTRLLVL.

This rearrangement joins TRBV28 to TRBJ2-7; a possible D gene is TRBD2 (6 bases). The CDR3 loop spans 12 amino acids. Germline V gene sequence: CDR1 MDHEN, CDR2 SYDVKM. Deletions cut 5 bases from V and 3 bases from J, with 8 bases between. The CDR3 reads CASSQDYYEQYF. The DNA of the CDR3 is TGTGCCAGCAGTCAGGACTACTACGAGCAGTACTTC.

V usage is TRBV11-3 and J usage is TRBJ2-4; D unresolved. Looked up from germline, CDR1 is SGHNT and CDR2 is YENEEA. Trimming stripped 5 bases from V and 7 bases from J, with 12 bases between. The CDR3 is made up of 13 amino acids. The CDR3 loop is CASSHGPENIQYF. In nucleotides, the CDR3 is TGTGCCAGCAGCCACGGGCCTGAGAACATTCAGTACTTC.

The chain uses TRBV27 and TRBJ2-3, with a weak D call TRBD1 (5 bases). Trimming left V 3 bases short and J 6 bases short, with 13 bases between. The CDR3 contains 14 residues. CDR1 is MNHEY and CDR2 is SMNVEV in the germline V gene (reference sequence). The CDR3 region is CASSFLGAGDTQYF. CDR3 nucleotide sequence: TGTGCCAGCAGTTTTTTAGGGGCAGGGGATACGCAGTATTTT.

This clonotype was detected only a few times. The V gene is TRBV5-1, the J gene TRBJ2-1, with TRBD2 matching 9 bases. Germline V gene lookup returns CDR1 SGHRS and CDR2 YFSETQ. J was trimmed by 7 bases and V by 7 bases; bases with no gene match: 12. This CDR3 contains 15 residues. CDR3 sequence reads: CASHKDSGSMNEQFF. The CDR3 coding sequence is TGCGCCAGCCACAAAGATAGCGGGAGCATGAATGAGCAGTTCTTC.

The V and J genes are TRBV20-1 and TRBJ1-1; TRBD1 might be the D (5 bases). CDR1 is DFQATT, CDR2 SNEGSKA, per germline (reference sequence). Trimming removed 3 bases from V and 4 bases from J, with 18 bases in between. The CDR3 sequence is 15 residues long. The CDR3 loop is CSASSIDGGGTEAFF. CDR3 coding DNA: TGCAGTGCTAGCAGTATCGACGGTGGGGGCACTGAAGCTTTCTTT.

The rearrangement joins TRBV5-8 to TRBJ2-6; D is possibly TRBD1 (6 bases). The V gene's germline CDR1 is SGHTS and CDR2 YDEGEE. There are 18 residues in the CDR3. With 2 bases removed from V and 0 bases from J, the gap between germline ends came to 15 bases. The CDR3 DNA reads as TGTGCCAGCAGCTTCACAGGGATAATGAGCTCTGGGGCCAACGTCCTGACTTTC. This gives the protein CASSFTGIMSSGANVLTF.

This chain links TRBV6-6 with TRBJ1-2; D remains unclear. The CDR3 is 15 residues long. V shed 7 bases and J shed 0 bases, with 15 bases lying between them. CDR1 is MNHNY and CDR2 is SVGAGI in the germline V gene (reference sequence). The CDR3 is CASTPTGGANYGYTF. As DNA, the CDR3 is TGTGCCAGCACCCCAACGGGCGGAGCTAACTATGGCTACACCTTC.

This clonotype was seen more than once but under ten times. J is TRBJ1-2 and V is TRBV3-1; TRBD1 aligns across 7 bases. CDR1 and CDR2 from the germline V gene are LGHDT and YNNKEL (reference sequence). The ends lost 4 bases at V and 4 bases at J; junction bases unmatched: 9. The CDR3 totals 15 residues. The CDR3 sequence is CASSRAPGQLYGYTF. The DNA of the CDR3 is TGTGCCAGCAGCCGCGCACCGGGACAGCTCTATGGCTACACCTTC.

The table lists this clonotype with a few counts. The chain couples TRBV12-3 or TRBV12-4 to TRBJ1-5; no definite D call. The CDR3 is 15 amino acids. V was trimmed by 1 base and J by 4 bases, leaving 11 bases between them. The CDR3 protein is CASSLELAENQPQHF. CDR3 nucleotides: TGTGCCAGCAGTTTAGAGTTGGCAGAAAATCAGCCCCAGCATTTT.

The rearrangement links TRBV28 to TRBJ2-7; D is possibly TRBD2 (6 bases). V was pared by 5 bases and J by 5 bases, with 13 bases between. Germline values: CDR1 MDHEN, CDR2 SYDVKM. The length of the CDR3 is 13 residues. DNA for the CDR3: TGTGCCAGCAGTATCAAGGAGGGGAACGAGCAGTACTTC. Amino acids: CASSIKEGNEQYF.